These 13 T cell receptor beta chains originate from one sample sequenced in a study of blood T cell repertoires in COVID-19. Using immunoSEQ multiplex PCR, the repertoire was profiled, and TCRdb retains in-frame clones only, with some absent. The sample holds around 180,000 clones, over 75% seen once. Source material: peripheral blood. These receptors all come from a man between 60 and 75 years old with acute or convalescent COVID-19.

This clone was detected only once. The chain links TRBV6-5 to TRBJ2-2; 8 bases agree with TRBD2. CDR3 length equals 15 residues. Germline V gives CDR1 MNHEY, CDR2 SVGAGI. The J segment lost 6 bases and the V segment lost 7 bases, leaving 10 bases of the junction unmatched. DNA of the CDR3: TGTGCCAGCACTACGCGGGGGGAAGGCGCCGGGGAGCTGTTTTTT. It specifies CASTTRGEGAGELFF.

This clone was recorded only once. The chain is built from TRBV7-9 and TRBJ2-7; 8 nucleotides agree with TRBD1. The CDR3 totals 16 residues. Germline trimming cut 3 bases from V and 2 bases from J; bases unmatched to any gene: 9. CDR1 and CDR2 from the germline V gene are SEHNR and FQNEAQ (reference sequence). The CDR3 here is CASSFPMDRATYEQYF. CDR3 coding DNA: TGTGCCAGCAGCTTTCCCATGGACAGGGCAACCTACGAGCAGTACTTC.

The chain joins TRBV19 to TRBJ2-7, with 7 bases aligning to TRBD1. Germline V gene lookup returns CDR1 LNHDA and CDR2 SQIVND (reference sequence). Trimming took 4 bases from V and 4 from J; bases not matched to a gene: 4. The CDR3 has 13 amino acids. In DNA, the CDR3 is TGTGCCAGTAGTAAGGGACAGCGGTACGAGCAGTACTTC. This sequence encodes CASSKGQRYEQYF.

About this clone: Additional DNA sequences in this sample encode the identical CDR3. The chain employs TRBV28 and TRBJ1-2, with D unclear. The CDR3 runs to 12 residues. V was pared by 5 bases and J by 4 bases, with 8 bases between. Germline V lookup: CDR1 MDHEN, CDR2 SYDVKM. The CDR3 is CASSASGYGYTF. Here the CDR3 DNA reads TGTGCCAGCAGTGCCTCAGGCTATGGCTACACCTTC.

This clone was observed a few times. The chain has TRBV12-3 or TRBV12-4 and TRBJ2-7, with TRBD2 identical over 9 bases. V trimming: 5 bases; J trimming: 5 bases; junction bases outside the gene matches: 4. This CDR3 spans 13 amino acids. CDR3 residues: CASSPRGGHEQYF. Written as DNA, the CDR3 is TGTGCCAGCAGTCCGCGGGGGGGACACGAGCAGTACTTC.

V usage is TRBV5-1 and J usage is TRBJ2-1; 9 bases fit TRBD1. The CDR3 sequence is 14 residues long. Germline CDR1 is SGHRS and CDR2 is YFSETQ. J gave up 10 bases and V 1 base, and 6 bases lay outside the gene matches. CDR3 in DNA: TGCGCCAGCAGCTTGTTGACAGGGGGGGAAGAGCAGTTCTTC. Translation: CASSLLTGGEEQFF. Full variable domain (remainder filled in from reference TRBV5-1 and TRBJ2-1): KAGVTQTPRYLIKTRGQQVTLSCSPISGHRSVSWYQQTPGQGLQFLFEYFSETQRNKGNFPGRFSGRQFSNSRSEMNVSTLELGDSALYLCASSLLTGGEEQFFGPGTRLTVL.

J is TRBJ1-2 and V is TRBV4-1; D possibly corresponds to TRBD1 (6 bases). The germline CDR1 and CDR2 sequences are MGHRA and YSYEKL. Trimming pared 6 bases from V and 4 bases from J, leaving 15 bases between. There are 14 residues in the CDR3. In nucleotides, the CDR3 is TGCGCCAGCAGTTTAAACGAACAGGGCTATGGCTACACCTTC. The encoded protein is CASSLNEQGYGYTF.

This rearrangement joins TRBV18 to TRBJ2-1, with D possibly matching TRBD1 (6 bases). In germline, CDR1 is KGHSH, CDR2 LQKENI. The CDR3 consists of 14 residues. Deletions cut 6 bases from V and 7 bases from J, with 16 bases between. The CDR3 region has the DNA TGTGCCAGCTCGGCACCAGGGGCTTTGAATGAGCAGTTCTTC. This sequence encodes CASSAPGALNEQFF.

This rearrangement joins TRBV30 to TRBJ1-5, with no clear D. Germline V gives CDR1 GTSNPN, CDR2 SVGIG (reference sequence). The CDR3 consists of 15 residues. V lost 0 bases to trimming and J lost 0 bases, with 9 bases between them. The CDR3 DNA is TGTGCCTGGAGTGTTACAGACTATAGCAATCAGCCCCAGCATTTT. Amino acids: CAWSVTDYSNQPQHF.

The chain recombines TRBV27 with TRBJ1-4, with 7 bases aligning to TRBD1. V shed 5 bases, J shed 7 bases, and the junction held 13 bases outside the gene matches. The CDR3 runs 16 residues. The V gene's germline CDR1 is MNHEY and CDR2 SMNVEV (reference sequence). DNA for the CDR3: TGTGCCAGCAGTCAAAGAAAAACAGGGGCCTCTGAAAAACTGTTTTTT. Protein sequence: CASSQRKTGASEKLFF.

J is TRBJ2-1 and V is TRBV9, with unresolved D. V lost 0 bases, J lost 10 bases, and 11 bases lay in between. The CDR3 is made up of 13 amino acids. CDR1 SGDLS and CDR2 YYNGEE come from the germline V gene. The chain's CDR3 is CASSVDSYEEQFF. The CDR3 region has the DNA TGTGCCAGCAGCGTAGACAGCTACGAAGAGCAGTTCTTC. Supplemented by reference TRBV9 and TRBJ2-1, the full variable domain reads DSGVTQTPKHLITATGQRVTLRCSPRSGDLSVYWYQQSLDQGLQFLIQYYNGEERAKGNILERFSAQQFPDLHSELNLSSLELGDSALYFCASSVDSYEEQFFGPGTRLTVL.

This clone has more than one count but fewer than ten. This sequence joins TRBV7-8 and TRBJ2-2; 10 bases agree with TRBD1. V lost 5 bases to trimming and J lost 4 bases; unmatched junction nucleotides: 10. CDR1 SGHVS and CDR2 FQNEAQ come from the germline V gene. This CDR3 has 17 amino acids. The CDR3 DNA reads TGTGCCAGCAGCCCTAGCAGGGACAGGGGACGCACCGGGGAGCTGTTTTTT. Its protein is CASSPSRDRGRTGELFF.

The chain couples TRBV7-2 to TRBJ2-2; 9 bases agree with TRBD2. The germline gives CDR1 SGHTA, CDR2 FQGNSA. This CDR3 region has 14 residues. The J segment lost 5 bases and the V segment lost 8 bases, leaving 6 bases of the junction unmatched. The chain's CDR3 is CASLLAGPTGELFF. CDR3 in DNA: TGTGCCAGCCTTCTAGCGGGACCGACCGGGGAGCTGTTTTTT. The full variable domain, rest sourced from reference TRBV7-2 and TRBJ2-2, is GAGVSQSPSNKVTEKGKDVELRCDPISGHTALYWYRQSLGQGLEFLIYFQGNSAPDKSGLPSDRFSAERTGGSVSTLTIQRTQQEDSAVYLCASLLAGPTGELFFGEGSRLTVL.